This T cell receptor (beta chain) was documented in a study of control samples from healthy donors and cancer patients. TCRdb's table, derived via immunoSEQ multiplex PCR, lists solely in-frame clones and lacks some. Among over 100,000 clones listed, approximately 90% were seen once. Germline lookup yields CDR1 DFQATT and CDR2 SNEGSKA (reference sequence). The CDR3 covers 11 residues. V lost 1 base, J lost 7 bases, and 7 bases lay in between. The source material was blood. The chain is built from TRBV20-1 and TRBJ1-2; D may be TRBD1 (5 bases). This TCR was sampled from a human donor in good health. The donor label of this sample is uncertain. CDR3 bases: TGCAGTGCTAGAGGGGGCGGTGGCTACACCTTC. It yields the protein CSARGGGGYTF.